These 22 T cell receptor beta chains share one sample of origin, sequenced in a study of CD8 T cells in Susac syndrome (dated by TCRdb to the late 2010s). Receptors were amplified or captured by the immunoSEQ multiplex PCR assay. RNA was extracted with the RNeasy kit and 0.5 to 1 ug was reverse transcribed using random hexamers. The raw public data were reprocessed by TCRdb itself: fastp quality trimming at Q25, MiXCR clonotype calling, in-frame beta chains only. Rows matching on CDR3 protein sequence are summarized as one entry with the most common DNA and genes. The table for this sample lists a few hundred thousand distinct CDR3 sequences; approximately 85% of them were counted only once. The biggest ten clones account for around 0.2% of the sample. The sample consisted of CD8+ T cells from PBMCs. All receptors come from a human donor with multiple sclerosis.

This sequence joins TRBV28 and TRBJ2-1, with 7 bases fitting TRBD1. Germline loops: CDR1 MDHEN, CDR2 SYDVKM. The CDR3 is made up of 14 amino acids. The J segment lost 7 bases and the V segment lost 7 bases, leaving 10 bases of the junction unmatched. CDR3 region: CASTYSAQGNEQFF. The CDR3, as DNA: TGTGCCAGCACCTATTCTGCACAGGGGAATGAGCAGTTCTTC.

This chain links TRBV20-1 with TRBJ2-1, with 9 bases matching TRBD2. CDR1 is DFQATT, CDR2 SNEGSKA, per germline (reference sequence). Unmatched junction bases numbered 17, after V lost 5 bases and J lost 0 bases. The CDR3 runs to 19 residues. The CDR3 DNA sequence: TGCAGTGCTCTCCAGTGGAGCGGGAGGACCACGAGCTCCTACAATGAGCAGTTCTTC. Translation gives CSALQWSGRTTSSYNEQFF.

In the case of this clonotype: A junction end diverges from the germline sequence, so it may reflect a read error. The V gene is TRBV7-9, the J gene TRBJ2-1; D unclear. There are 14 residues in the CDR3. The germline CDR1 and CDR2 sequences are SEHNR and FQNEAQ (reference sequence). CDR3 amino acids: CAGSYPISVDEQFF. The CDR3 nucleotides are TGTGCCGGCAGTTACCCGATAAGTGTCGATGAGCAGTTCTTC.

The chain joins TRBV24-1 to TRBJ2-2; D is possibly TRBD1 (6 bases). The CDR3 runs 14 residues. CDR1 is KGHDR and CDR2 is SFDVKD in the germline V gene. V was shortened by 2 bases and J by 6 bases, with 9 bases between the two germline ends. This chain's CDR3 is CATSDYRESGELFF. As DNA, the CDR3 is TGTGCCACCAGTGATTACAGGGAATCCGGGGAGCTGTTTTTT.

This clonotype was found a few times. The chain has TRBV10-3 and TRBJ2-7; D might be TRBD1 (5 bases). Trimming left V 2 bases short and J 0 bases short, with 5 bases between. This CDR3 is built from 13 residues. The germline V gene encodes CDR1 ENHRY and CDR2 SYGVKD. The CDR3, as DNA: TGTGCCATCAGTGAGGACAGCTCCTACGAGCAGTACTTC. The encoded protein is CAISEDSSYEQYF.

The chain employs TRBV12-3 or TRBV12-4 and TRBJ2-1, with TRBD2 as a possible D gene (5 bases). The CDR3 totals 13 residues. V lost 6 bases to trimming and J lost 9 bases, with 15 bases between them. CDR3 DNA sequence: TGTGCCAGCAGAACGGGATCACCCCGTGAGCAGTTCTTC. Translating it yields CASRTGSPREQFF.

In nucleotides, the CDR3 is TGCAGCGCAGGACGTGACAATGAGCAGTTCTTC. Translation gives CSAGRDNEQFF. V is TRBV29-1 and J is TRBJ2-1; no clear D gene. Trimming removed 7 bases at V and 5 bases at J, with 9 bases between. This CDR3 has 11 residues. CDR1 is SQVTM and CDR2 is ANQGSEA in the germline V gene.

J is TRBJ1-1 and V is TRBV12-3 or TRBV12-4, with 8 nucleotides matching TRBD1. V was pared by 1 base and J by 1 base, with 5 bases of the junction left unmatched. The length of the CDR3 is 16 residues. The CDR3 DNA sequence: TGTGCCAGCAGTTTAGAATGGGACAGGACGAACACTGAAGCTTTCTTT. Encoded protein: CASSLEWDRTNTEAFF.

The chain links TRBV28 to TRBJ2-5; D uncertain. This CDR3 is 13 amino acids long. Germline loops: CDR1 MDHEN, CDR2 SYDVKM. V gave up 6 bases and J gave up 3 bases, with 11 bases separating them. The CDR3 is CASRNGGEETQYF. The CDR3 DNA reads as TGTGCCAGCAGGAACGGCGGAGAAGAGACCCAGTACTTC.

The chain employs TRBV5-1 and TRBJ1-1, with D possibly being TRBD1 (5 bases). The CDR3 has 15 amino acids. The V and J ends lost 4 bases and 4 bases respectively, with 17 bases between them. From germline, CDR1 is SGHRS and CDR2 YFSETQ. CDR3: CASSALQGWGTEAFF. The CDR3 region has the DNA TGCGCCAGCAGCGCCCTGCAGGGATGGGGCACTGAAGCTTTCTTT.

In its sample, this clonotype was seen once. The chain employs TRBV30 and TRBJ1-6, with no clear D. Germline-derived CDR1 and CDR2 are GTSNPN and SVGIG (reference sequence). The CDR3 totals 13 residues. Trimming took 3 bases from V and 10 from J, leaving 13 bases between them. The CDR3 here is CAWRTYDGSPLHF. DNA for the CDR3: TGTGCCTGGAGGACCTACGACGGGTCACCCCTCCACTTT. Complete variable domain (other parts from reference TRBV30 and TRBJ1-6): SQTIHQWPATLVQPVGSPLSLECTVEGTSNPNLYWYRQAAGRGLQLLFYSVGIGQISSEVPQNLSASRPQDRQFILSSKKLLLSDSGFYLCAWRTYDGSPLHFGNGTRLTVT.

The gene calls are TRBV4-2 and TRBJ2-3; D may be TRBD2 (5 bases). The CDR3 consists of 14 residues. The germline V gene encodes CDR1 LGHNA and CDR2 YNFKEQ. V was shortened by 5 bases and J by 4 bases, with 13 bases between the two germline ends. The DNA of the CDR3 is TGTGCCAGCAGCGATGCCCTGCGGGCAGATACGCAGTATTTT. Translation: CASSDALRADTQYF.

The DNA for the CDR3 is TGTGCCTGGAGTCCGGGACAGGGCAACGAGCAGTACTTC. This encodes CAWSPGQGNEQYF. The chain uses TRBV30 and TRBJ2-7, with TRBD1 matching over 9 bases. The CDR3 is 13 residues long. The germline V gene encodes CDR1 GTSNPN and CDR2 SVGIG (reference sequence). V was clipped by 2 bases and J by 5 bases; unmatched bases: 4. Complete variable domain (other parts from reference TRBV30 and TRBJ2-7): SQTIHQWPATLVQPVGSPLSLECTVEGTSNPNLYWYRQAAGRGLQLLFYSVGIGQISSEVPQNLSASRPQDRQFILSSKKLLLSDSGFYLCAWSPGQGNEQYFGPGTRLTVT.

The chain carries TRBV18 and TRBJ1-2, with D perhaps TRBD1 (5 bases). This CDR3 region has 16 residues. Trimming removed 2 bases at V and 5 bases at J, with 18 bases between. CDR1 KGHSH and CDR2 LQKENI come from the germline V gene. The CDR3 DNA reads TGTGCCAGCTCACCAGTCACCCGGGACGGGGTTTATGGCTACACCTTC. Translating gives CASSPVTRDGVYGYTF.

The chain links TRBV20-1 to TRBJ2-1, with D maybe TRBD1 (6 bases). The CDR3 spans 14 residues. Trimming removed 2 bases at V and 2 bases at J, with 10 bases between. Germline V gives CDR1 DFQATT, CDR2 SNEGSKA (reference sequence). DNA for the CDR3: TGCAGTGCTAGAAGAGGGGGACCCTACAATGAGCAGTTCTTC. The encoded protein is CSARRGGPYNEQFF.

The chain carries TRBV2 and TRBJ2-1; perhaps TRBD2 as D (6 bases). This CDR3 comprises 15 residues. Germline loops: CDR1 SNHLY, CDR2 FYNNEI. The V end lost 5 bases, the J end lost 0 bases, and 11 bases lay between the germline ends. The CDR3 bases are TGTGCCAGCAGTAATGACGGGGGCTCCTACAATGAGCAGTTCTTC. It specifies CASSNDGGSYNEQFF.

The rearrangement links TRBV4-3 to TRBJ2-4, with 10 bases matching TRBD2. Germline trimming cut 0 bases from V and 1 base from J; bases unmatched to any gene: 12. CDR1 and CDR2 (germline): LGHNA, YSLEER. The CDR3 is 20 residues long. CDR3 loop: CASSQDSLAGELMAKNIQYF. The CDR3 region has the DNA TGCGCCAGCAGCCAAGATAGCCTAGCGGGAGAGCTTATGGCCAAAAACATTCAGTACTTC.

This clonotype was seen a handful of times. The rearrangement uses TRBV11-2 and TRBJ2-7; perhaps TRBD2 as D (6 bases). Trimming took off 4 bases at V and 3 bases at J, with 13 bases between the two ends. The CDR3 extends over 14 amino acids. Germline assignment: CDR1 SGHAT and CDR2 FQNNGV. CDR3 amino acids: CASSWGLLLYEQYF. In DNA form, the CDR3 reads TGTGCCAGCAGCTGGGGACTCCTCCTCTACGAGCAGTACTTC.

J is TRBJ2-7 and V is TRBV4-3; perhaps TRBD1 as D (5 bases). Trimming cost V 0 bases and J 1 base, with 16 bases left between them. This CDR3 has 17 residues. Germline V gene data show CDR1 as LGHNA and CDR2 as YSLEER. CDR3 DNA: TGCGCCAGCAGCCAAGATTACGGCAGGGTTATTTCCTACGAGCAGTACTTC. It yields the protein CASSQDYGRVISYEQYF.

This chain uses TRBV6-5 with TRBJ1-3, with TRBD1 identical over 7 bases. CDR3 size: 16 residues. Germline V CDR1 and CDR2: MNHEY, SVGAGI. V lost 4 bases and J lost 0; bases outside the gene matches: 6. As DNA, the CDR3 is TGTGCCAGCAGTTGGGACAGCCGCGGCTCTGGAAACACCATATATTTT. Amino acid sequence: CASSWDSRGSGNTIYF.

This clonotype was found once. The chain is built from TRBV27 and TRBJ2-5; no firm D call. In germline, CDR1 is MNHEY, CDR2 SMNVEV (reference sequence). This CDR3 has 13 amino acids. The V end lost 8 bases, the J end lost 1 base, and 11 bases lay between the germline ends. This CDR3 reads CASSRFSQETQYF. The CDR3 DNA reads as TGTGCCAGCTCTCGGTTTAGCCAAGAGACCCAGTACTTC.

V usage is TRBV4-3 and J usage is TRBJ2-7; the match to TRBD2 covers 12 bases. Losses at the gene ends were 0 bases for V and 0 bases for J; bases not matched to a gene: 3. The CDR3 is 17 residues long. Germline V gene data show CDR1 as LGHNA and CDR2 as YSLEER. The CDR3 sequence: CASSQDKTSGSSYEQYF. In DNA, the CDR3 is TGCGCCAGCAGCCAAGACAAGACTAGCGGGAGCTCCTACGAGCAGTACTTC.